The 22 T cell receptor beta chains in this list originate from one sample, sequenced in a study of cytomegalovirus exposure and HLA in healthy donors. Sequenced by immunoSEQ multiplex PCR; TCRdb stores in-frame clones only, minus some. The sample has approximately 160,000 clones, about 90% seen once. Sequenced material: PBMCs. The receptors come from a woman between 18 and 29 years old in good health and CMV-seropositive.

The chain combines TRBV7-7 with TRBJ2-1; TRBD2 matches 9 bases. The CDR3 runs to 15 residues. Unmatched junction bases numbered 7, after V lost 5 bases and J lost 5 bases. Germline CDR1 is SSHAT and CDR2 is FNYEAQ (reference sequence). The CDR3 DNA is TGTGCCAGCAGCCTTGGACTAGCGTCCCACAATGAGCAGTTCTTC. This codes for CASSLGLASHNEQFF.

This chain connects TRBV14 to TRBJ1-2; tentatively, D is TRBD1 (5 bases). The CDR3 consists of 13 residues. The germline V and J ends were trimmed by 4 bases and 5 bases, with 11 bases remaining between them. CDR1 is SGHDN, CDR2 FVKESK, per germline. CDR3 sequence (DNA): TGTGCCAGCAGCCCAGGGCCGCTGTATGGCTACACCTTC. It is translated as CASSPGPLYGYTF.

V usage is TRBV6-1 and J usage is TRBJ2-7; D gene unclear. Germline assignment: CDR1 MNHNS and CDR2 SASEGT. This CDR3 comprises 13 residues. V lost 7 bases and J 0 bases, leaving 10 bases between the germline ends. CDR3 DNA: TGTGCCAGCACCGAACGGGTCTCCTACGAGCAGTACTTC. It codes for CASTERVSYEQYF.

Here the CDR3 DNA reads TGCGCCAGCAGCCAAGATCGGGGGGGTAACGAAAAACTGTTTTTT. Translation: CASSQDRGGNEKLFF. The chain combines TRBV4-3 with TRBJ1-4, with a weak D call TRBD1 (5 bases). Per germline, CDR1 LGHNA and CDR2 YSLEER. Trimming stripped 0 bases from V and 8 bases from J, with 13 bases between. This CDR3 is 15 amino acids long.

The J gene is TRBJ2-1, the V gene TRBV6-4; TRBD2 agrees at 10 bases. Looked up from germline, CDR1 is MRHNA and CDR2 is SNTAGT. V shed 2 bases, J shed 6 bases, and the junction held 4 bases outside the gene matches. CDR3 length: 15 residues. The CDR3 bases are TGTGCCAGCAGTGACGAAGCGGGGGGGCCCAATGAGCAGTTCTTC. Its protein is CASSDEAGGPNEQFF.

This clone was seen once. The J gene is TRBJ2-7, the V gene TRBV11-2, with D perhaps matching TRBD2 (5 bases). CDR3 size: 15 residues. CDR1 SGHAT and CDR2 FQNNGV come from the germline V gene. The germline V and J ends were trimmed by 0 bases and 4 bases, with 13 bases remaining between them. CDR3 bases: TGTGCCAGCAGCTTAGACCCAACTAGACGGTACGAGCAGTACTTC. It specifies CASSLDPTRRYEQYF.

CDR3 in amino acids: CASSPDRVGTDTQYF. The CDR3 DNA sequence: TGTGCCAGCAGTCCGGACAGGGTTGGGACAGATACGCAGTATTTT. The rearrangement uses TRBV7-3 and TRBJ2-3; 8 nucleotides align to TRBD1. CDR1 and CDR2 from the germline V gene are SGHTA and FQGTGA. The CDR3 has 15 residues. With 6 bases clipped from V and 3 bases from J, the junction kept 8 bases outside the gene matches.

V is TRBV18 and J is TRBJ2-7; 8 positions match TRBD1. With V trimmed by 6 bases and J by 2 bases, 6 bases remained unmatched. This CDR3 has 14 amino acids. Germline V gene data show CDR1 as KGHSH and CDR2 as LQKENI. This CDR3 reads CASSPQGAPYEQYF. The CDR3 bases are TGTGCCAGCTCTCCCCAGGGGGCACCCTACGAGCAGTACTTC.

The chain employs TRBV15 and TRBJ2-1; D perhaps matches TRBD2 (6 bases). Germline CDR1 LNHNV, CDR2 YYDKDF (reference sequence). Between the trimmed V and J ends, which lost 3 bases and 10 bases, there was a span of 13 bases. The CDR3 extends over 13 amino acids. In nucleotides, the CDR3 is TGTGCCACCAGCAGGGGGACTCGGGCCGAGCAGTTCTTC. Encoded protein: CATSRGTRAEQFF. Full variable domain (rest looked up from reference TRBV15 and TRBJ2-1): DAMVIQNPRYQVTQFGKPVTLSCSQTLNHNVMYWYQQKSSQAPKLLFHYYDKDFNNEADTPDNFQSRRPNTSFCFLDIRSPGLGDTAMYLCATSRGTRAEQFFGPGTRLTVL.

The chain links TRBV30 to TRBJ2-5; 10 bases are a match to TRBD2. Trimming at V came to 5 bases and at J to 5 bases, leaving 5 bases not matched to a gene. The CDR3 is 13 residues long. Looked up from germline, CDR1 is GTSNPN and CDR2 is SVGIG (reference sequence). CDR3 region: CAWEAGGGETQYF. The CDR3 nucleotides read TGTGCCTGGGAAGCGGGGGGGGGCGAGACCCAGTACTTC.

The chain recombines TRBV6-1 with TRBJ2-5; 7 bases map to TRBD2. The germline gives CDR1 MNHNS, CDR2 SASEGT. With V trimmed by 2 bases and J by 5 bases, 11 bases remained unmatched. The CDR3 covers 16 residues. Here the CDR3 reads CASSELGGGGRETQYF. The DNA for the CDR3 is TGTGCCAGCAGTGAACTAGGCGGGGGAGGTAGGGAGACCCAGTACTTC.

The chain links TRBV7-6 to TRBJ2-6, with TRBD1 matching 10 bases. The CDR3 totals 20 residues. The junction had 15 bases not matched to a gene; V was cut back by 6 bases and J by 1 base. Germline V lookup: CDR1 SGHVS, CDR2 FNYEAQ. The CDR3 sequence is CASSYNLPGTGVSGANVLTF. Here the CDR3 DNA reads TGTGCCAGCAGTTATAACTTACCCGGGACAGGGGTATCTGGGGCCAACGTCCTGACTTTC.

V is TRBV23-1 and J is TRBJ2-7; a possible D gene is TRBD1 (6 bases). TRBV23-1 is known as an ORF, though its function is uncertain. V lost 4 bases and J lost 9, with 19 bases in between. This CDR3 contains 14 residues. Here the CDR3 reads CASSLPNREARQYF. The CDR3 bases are TGCGCCAGCAGTCTACCAAACAGGGAAGCCAGGCAGTACTTC.

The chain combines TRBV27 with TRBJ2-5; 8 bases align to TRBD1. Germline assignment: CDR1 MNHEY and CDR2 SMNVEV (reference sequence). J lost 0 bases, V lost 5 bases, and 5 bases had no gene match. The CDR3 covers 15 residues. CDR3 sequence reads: CASSARTGHQETQYF. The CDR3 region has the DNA TGTGCCAGCAGTGCCCGGACAGGGCACCAAGAGACCCAGTACTTC.

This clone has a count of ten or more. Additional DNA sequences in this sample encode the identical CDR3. The CDR3 DNA reads as TGTGCCAGCAGTGGATCCAGTAACTATGGCTACACCTTC. It is translated as CASSGSSNYGYTF. The gene calls are TRBV2 and TRBJ1-2, with no clear D. This CDR3 region has 13 residues. Germline V CDR1 and CDR2: SNHLY, FYNNEI. Deletions cut 4 bases from V and 1 base from J, with 7 bases between.

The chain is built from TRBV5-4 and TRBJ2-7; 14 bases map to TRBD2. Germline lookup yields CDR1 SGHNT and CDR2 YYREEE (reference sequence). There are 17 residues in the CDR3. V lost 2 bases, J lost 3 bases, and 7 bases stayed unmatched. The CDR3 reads CASSLPTSGGAIYEQYF. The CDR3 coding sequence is TGTGCCAGCAGCTTACCGACTAGCGGGGGGGCCATCTACGAGCAGTACTTC.

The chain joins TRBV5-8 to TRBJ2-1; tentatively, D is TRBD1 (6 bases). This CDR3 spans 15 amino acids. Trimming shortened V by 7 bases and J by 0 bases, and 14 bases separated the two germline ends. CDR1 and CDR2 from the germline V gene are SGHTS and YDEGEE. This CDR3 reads CASLRGRSSYNEQFF. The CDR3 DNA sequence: TGTGCCAGCTTGAGGGGGAGAAGCTCCTACAATGAGCAGTTCTTC. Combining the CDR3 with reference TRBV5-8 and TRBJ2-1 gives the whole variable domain EAGVTQSPTHLIKTRGQQATLRCSPISGHTSVYWYQQALGLGLQFLLWYDEGEERNRGNFPPRFSGRQFPNYSSELNVNALELEDSALYLCASLRGRSSYNEQFFGPGTRLTVL.

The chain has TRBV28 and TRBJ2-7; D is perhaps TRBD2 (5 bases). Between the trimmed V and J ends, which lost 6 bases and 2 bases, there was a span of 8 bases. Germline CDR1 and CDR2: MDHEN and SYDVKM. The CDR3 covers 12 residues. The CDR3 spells CASRLGPYEQYF. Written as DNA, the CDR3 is TGTGCCAGCAGACTAGGCCCCTACGAGCAGTACTTC.

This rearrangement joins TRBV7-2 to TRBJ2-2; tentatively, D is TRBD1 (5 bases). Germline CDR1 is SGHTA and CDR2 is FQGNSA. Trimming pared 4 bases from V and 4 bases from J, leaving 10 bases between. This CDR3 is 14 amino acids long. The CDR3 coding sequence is TGTGCCAGCAGCTCGACAGTAGGCACCGGGGAGCTGTTTTTT. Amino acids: CASSSTVGTGELFF.

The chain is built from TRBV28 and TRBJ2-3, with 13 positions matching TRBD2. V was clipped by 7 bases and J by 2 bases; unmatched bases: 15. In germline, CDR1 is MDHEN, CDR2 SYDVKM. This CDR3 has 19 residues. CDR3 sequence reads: CASTHAGLAGEIYTDTQYF. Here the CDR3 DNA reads TGTGCCAGCACCCACGCAGGACTAGCGGGAGAGATATACACAGATACGCAGTATTTT.

CDR3 loop: CSDRWQIGLGEQFF. The CDR3 DNA is TGCAGCGACAGGTGGCAGATTGGCCTTGGTGAGCAGTTCTTC. The chain employs TRBV29-1 and TRBJ2-1; D is possibly TRBD1 (5 bases). Germline CDR1 is SQVTM and CDR2 is ANQGSEA. Trimming left V 7 bases short and J 9 bases short, with 22 bases between. This CDR3 region has 14 residues.

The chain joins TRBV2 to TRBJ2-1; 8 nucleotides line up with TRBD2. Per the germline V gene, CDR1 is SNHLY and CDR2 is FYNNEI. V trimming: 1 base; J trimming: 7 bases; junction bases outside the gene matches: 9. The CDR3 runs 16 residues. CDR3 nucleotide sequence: TGTGCCAGCAGTGAAGAGGAAGCGGGGGAGGGGAATGAGCAGTTCTTC. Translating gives CASSEEEAGEGNEQFF.